What follows is one TCR beta chain and its context. Its specificity is unknown. This sample stems from a study of regulatory T cells in long-lasting Graves disease. The CDR3 is 15 amino acids. Germline loops: CDR1 SEHNR, CDR2 FQNEAQ (reference sequence). V lost 5 bases, J lost 4 bases, and 9 bases stayed unmatched. Arm-PCR of CDR3 regions and iRepertoire HTBI primers were used to build TCR beta libraries. A single record per CDR3 protein comes from TCRdb applying MiXCR to the multiplex PCR reads. Altogether about 470,000 distinct CDR3 sequences are present, less than 25% being singletons, with the ten largest covering approximately 7.8%. Overall study findings and caveats: Newly diagnosed patients had higher TCR diversity than persistent Graves' patients did.

Time point of the sample: persistent/refractory GD, antithyroid drugs over 5 years with positive TRAb. PBMCs provided the RNA from which the TCR library was made. As collected, the peripheral blood samples measured 7.5 to 9 milliliters each and went into EDTA tubes. The material sequenced was peripheral blood mononuclear cells (PBMCs), taken when the disease was refractory, from a patient treated with antithyroid drugs. This sequence joins TRBV7-9 and TRBJ2-7; 9 bases map to TRBD1. The sequence came from a female donor with Graves disease. The DNA of the CDR3 is TGTGCCAGCAGCGATGCTGTGACAGGGGGGTACGAGCAGTACTTC. Protein: CASSDAVTGGYEQYF.